Listed here are 6 T cell receptor beta chains from one sample, sequenced in a study of cytomegalovirus exposure and HLA in healthy donors. Only in-frame clones appear in the TCRdb table, and some are missing; sequencing was by immunoSEQ multiplex PCR. The repertoire consists of 90,000 to 150,000 clones, with roughly 88% occurring once and the leading ten covering around 6%. The sequenced material came from PBMCs. Every receptor here comes from a woman aged 18 to 35 in good health and CMV-seropositive.

V is TRBV7-9 and J is TRBJ1-5; TRBD1 matches 7 bases. Per the germline V gene, CDR1 is SEHNR and CDR2 is FQNEAQ (reference sequence). Trimming at V came to 0 bases and at J to 7 bases, leaving 6 bases not matched to a gene. The CDR3 is 15 amino acids. This CDR3 reads CASSLAQGEGQPQHF. In DNA, the CDR3 is TGTGCCAGCAGCTTAGCCCAGGGGGAAGGGCAGCCCCAGCATTTT.

V gene TRBV12-5 combines with J gene TRBJ2-1; D might be TRBD1 (5 bases). Germline lookup yields CDR1 LGHNT and CDR2 FRNRAP. CDR3 length: 15 amino acids. V shed 5 bases and J shed 0 bases, with 11 bases lying between them. CDR3 region: CASGVDSRSYNEQFF. CDR3 sequence (DNA): TGTGCTAGTGGTGTTGACAGCCGCTCCTACAATGAGCAGTTCTTC.

This chain links TRBV7-9 with TRBJ1-1; 9 bases are a match to TRBD1. The CDR3 consists of 16 residues. With V trimmed by 5 bases and J by 1 base, 8 bases remained unmatched. Germline V gene data show CDR1 as SEHNR and CDR2 as FQNEAQ (reference sequence). In nucleotides, the CDR3 is TGTGCCAGCAGCCCGGGGGACAGGGTGAAGAACACTGAAGCTTTCTTT. This translates into CASSPGDRVKNTEAFF.

CDR3 in DNA: TGTGCCAGCAGCCAAGATTTTATAGGACAGGGCTACTATGGCTACACCTTC. Amino acid sequence: CASSQDFIGQGYYGYTF. The gene calls are TRBV4-2 and TRBJ1-2, with 8 bases identical to TRBD1. The CDR3 has 17 amino acids. From germline, CDR1 is LGHNA and CDR2 YNFKEQ. V shed 0 bases and J 3 bases; nucleotides not matched to a gene: 9.

This chain uses TRBV7-9 with TRBJ1-2; D unclear. Germline V CDR1 and CDR2: SEHNR, FQNEAQ (reference sequence). The CDR3 has 13 residues. The ends were cut back, 5 bases at V and 0 bases at J, with 7 bases in the middle. CDR3 amino acids: CASSPPSNYGYTF. CDR3 nucleotides: TGTGCCAGCAGCCCTCCTTCTAACTATGGCTACACCTTC.

This clone was recorded a few times. The chain is built from TRBV11-1 and TRBJ1-2; tentatively, D is TRBD1 (5 bases). In germline, CDR1 is SGHAT, CDR2 FQDESV (reference sequence). This CDR3 spans 15 amino acids. Trimming shortened V by 5 bases and J by 3 bases, and 16 bases separated the two germline ends. The CDR3 DNA follows: TGTGCCAGCAGCGGCCGTCGACAGAGCGACTATGGCTACACCTTC. Residues: CASSGRRQSDYGYTF.